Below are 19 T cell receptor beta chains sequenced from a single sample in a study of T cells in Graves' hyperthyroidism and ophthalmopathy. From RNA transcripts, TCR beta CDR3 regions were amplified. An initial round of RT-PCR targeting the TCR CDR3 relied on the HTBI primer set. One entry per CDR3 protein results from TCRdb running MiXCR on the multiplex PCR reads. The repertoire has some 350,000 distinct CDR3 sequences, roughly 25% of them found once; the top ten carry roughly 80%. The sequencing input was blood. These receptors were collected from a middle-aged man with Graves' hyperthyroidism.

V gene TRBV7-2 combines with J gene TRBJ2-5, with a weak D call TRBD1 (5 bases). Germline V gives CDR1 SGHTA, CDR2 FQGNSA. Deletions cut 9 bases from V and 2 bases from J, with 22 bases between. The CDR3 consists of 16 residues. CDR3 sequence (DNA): TGTGCCAGTAGTTCTATCACGGGCCCAGGGCAAGAGACCCAGTACTTC. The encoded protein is CASSSITGPGQETQYF. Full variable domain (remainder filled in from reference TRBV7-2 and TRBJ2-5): GAGVSQSPSNKVTEKGKDVELRCDPISGHTALYWYRQSLGQGLEFLIYFQGNSAPDKSGLPSDRFSAERTGGSVSTLTIQRTQQEDSAVYLCASSSITGPGQETQYFGPGTRLLVL.

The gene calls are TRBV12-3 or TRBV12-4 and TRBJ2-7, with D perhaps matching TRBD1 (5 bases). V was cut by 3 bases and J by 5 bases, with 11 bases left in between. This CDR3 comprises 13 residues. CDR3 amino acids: CASSFQGYNEQYF. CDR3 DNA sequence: TGTGCCAGCAGTTTTCAGGGTTATAACGAGCAGTACTTC.

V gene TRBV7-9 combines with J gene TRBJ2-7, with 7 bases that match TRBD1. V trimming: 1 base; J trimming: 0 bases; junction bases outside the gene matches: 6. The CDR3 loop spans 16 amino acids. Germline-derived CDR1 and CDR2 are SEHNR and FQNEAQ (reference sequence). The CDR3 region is CASSLGQGERSYEQYF. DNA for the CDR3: TGTGCCAGCAGCTTAGGGCAGGGGGAGCGCTCCTACGAGCAGTACTTC. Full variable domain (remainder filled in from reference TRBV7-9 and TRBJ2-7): DTGVSQNPRHKITKRGQNVTFRCDPISEHNRLYWYRQTLGQGPEFLTYFQNEAQLEKSRLLSDRFSAERPKGSFSTLEIQRTEQGDSAMYLCASSLGQGERSYEQYFGPGTRLTVT.

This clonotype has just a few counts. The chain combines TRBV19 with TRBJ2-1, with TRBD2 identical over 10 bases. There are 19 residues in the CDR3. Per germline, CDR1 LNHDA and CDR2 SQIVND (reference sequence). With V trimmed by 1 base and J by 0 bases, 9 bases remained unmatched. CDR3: CASSIGTSGIMSSYNEQFF. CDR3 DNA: TGTGCCAGTAGTATAGGGACTAGCGGTATCATGAGCTCCTACAATGAGCAGTTCTTC. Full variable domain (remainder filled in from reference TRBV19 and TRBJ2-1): DGGITQSPKYLFRKEGQNVTLSCEQNLNHDAMYWYRQDPGQGLRLIYYSQIVNDFQKGDIAEGYSVSREKKESFPLTVTSAQKNPTAFYLCASSIGTSGIMSSYNEQFFGPGTRLTVL.

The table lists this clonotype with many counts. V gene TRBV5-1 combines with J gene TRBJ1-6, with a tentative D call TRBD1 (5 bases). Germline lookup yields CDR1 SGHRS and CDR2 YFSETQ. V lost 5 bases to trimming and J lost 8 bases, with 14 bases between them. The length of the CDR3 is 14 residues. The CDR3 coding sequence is TGCGCCAGCAGGTCAACAAGAGGGGATTCACCCCTCCACTTT. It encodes CASRSTRGDSPLHF.

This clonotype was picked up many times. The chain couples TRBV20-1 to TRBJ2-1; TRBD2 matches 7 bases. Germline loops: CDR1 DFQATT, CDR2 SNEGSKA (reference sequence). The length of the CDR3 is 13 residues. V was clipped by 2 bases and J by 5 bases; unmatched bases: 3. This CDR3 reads CSARPTSNNEQFF. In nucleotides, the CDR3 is TGCAGTGCTAGACCGACTAGCAACAATGAGCAGTTCTTC.

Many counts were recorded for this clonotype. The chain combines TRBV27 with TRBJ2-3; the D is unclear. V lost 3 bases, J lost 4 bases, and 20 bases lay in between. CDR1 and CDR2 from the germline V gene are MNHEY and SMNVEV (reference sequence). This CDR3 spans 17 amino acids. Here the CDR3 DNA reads TGTGCCAGCAGTTTCGCCGACCCGGGCCTCGCTGCAGATACGCAGTATTTT. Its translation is CASSFADPGLAADTQYF.

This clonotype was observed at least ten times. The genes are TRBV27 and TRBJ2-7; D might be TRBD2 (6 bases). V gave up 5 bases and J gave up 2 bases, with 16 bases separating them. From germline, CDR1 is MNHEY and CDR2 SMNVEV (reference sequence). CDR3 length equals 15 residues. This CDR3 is CASSPRGSGTYEQYF. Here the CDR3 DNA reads TGTGCCAGCAGTCCCCGGGGTAGCGGCACCTACGAGCAGTACTTC.

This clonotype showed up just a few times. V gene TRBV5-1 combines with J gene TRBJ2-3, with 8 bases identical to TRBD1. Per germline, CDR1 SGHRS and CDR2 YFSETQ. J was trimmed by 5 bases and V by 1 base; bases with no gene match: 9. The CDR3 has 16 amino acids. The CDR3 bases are TGCGCCAGCAGCTTGTGGGGGGACAGGATTGAAGATACGCAGTATTTT. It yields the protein CASSLWGDRIEDTQYF.

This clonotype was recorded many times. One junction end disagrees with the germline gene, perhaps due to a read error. CDR3: CASSPQGADTQYF. For the CDR3, the DNA is TGCGCCAGCAGCCCCCAGGGGGCGGATACGCAGTATTTT. V is TRBV18 and J is TRBJ2-3; TRBD1 matches 8 bases. The CDR3 runs 13 residues. Germline CDR1 is KGHSH and CDR2 is LQKENI.

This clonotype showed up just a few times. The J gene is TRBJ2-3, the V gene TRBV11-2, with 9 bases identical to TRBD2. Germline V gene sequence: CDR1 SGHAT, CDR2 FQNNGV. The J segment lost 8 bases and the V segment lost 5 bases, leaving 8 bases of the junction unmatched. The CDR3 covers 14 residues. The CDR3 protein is CASSPGRGGFTQYF. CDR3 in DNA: TGTGCCAGCAGCCCCGGGCGGGGGGGCTTTACGCAGTATTTT.

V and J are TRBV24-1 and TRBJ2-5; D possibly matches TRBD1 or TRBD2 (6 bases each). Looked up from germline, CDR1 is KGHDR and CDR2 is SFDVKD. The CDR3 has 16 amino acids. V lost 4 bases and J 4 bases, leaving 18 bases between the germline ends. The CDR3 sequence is CATSDPRGRLRETQYF. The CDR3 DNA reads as TGTGCCACCAGTGACCCACGGGGGCGTTTGAGAGAGACCCAGTACTTC.

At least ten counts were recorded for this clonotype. The CDR3 spells CASSYSSSSYNEQFF. The CDR3 DNA reads as TGTGCCAGCAGCTATTCTAGTAGCTCCTACAATGAGCAGTTCTTC. The chain recombines TRBV11-2 with TRBJ2-1; no firm D call. Germline lookup yields CDR1 SGHAT and CDR2 FQNNGV. CDR3 length: 15 residues. V lost 4 bases and J 0 bases, leaving 10 bases between the germline ends.

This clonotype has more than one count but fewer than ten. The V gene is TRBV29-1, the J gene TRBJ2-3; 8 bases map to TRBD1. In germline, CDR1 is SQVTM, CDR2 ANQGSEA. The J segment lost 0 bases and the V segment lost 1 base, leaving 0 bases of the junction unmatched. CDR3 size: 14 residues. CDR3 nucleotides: TGCAGCGTTGAAGGGACAGGGAGCACAGATACGCAGTATTTT. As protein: CSVEGTGSTDTQYF.

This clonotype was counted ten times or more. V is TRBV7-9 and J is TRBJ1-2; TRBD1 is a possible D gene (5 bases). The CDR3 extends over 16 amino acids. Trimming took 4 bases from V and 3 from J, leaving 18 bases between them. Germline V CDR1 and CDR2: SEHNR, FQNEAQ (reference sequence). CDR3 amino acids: CASSSFTGVNHYGYTF. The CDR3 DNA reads TGTGCCAGCAGCTCTTTTACAGGAGTTAATCACTATGGCTACACCTTC.

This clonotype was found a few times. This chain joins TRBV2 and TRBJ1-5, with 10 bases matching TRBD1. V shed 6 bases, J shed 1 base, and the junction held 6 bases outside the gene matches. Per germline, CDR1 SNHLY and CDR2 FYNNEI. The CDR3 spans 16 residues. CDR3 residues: CASSPTGGISNQPQHF. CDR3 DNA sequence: TGTGCCAGCAGCCCGACAGGGGGCATCAGCAATCAGCCCCAGCATTTT.

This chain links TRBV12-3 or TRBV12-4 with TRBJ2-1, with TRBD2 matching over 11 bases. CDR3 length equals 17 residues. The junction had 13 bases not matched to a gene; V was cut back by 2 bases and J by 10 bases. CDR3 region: CASSLFTSTSGMREQFF. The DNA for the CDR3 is TGTGCCAGCAGTTTATTCACATCGACTAGCGGGATGAGGGAGCAGTTCTTC.

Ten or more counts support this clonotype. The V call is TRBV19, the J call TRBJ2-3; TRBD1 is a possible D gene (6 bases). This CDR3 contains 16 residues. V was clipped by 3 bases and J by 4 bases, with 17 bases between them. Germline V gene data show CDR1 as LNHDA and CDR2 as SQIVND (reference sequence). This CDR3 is CASSMGAHGEPDTQYF. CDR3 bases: TGTGCCAGTAGTATGGGGGCCCACGGAGAACCAGATACGCAGTATTTT.

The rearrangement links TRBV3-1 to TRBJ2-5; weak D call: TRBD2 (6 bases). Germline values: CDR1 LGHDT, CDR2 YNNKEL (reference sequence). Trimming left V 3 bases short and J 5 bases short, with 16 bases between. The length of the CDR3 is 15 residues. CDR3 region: CASSQRSGVRETQYF. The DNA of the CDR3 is TGTGCCAGCAGCCAGAGGTCGGGGGTTAGGGAGACCCAGTACTTC.